The clone carrying this TCR beta chain was counted a single time. Its antigen remains unidentified. Data came from immunoSEQ multiplex PCR; TCRdb stores just in-frame clones and leaves some out. The sample lists 100,000 or so clones; around nine tenths were seen once. Germline CDR1 MGHDK, CDR2 SYGVNS. The CDR3 extends over 18 amino acids. The ends lost 1 base at V and 0 bases at J; junction bases unmatched: 6. This sample was included in a study of T cell responses to AZD1222 COVID-19 vaccine. Findings and limits, study-wide: Donor demographics were predominantly white British with a female majority; clonal diversity may be underestimated.

The V call is TRBV25-1, the J call TRBJ2-2, with 9 bases matching TRBD2. The sample consisted of peripheral blood, taken 28 days after the second AZD1222 dose. The sequence came from an adult who received the AZD1222 COVID-19 vaccine. The CDR3 spells CASSEFGSGRTNTGELFF. CDR3 DNA: TGTGCCAGCAGTGAATTTGGTAGCGGGAGAACGAACACCGGGGAGCTGTTTTTT.